This TCR beta chain was retrieved from a study of molecular identifiers for immune sequencing clone quantification. This clonotype was seen repeatedly, ten times or more. The V gene's germline CDR1 is SGHVS and CDR2 FNYEAQ. The CDR3 is made up of 15 amino acids. Deletions cut 2 bases from V and 0 bases from J, with 9 bases between. A single record per CDR3 protein comes from TCRdb applying MiXCR to the PCR reads. The sample includes 40,000 to 45,000 distinct CDR3 sequences, 15% to 20% of them seen just once. This chain connects TRBV7-6 to TRBJ2-3, with no clear D. This clonotype was sampled from a human donor in good health. Some libraries in this study had Jurkat cell RNA spiked in. Sequencing used naive CD8+ T cells from blood, with Jurkat cell RNA spiked in. Subset reported: FACS-sorted CD8+CD4-CCR7+CD45RA+ naive T cells. CDR3 coding DNA: TGTGCCAGCAGCTTATTCGGGCTAAGCACAGATACGCAGTATTTT. The encoded protein is CASSLFGLSTDTQYF.